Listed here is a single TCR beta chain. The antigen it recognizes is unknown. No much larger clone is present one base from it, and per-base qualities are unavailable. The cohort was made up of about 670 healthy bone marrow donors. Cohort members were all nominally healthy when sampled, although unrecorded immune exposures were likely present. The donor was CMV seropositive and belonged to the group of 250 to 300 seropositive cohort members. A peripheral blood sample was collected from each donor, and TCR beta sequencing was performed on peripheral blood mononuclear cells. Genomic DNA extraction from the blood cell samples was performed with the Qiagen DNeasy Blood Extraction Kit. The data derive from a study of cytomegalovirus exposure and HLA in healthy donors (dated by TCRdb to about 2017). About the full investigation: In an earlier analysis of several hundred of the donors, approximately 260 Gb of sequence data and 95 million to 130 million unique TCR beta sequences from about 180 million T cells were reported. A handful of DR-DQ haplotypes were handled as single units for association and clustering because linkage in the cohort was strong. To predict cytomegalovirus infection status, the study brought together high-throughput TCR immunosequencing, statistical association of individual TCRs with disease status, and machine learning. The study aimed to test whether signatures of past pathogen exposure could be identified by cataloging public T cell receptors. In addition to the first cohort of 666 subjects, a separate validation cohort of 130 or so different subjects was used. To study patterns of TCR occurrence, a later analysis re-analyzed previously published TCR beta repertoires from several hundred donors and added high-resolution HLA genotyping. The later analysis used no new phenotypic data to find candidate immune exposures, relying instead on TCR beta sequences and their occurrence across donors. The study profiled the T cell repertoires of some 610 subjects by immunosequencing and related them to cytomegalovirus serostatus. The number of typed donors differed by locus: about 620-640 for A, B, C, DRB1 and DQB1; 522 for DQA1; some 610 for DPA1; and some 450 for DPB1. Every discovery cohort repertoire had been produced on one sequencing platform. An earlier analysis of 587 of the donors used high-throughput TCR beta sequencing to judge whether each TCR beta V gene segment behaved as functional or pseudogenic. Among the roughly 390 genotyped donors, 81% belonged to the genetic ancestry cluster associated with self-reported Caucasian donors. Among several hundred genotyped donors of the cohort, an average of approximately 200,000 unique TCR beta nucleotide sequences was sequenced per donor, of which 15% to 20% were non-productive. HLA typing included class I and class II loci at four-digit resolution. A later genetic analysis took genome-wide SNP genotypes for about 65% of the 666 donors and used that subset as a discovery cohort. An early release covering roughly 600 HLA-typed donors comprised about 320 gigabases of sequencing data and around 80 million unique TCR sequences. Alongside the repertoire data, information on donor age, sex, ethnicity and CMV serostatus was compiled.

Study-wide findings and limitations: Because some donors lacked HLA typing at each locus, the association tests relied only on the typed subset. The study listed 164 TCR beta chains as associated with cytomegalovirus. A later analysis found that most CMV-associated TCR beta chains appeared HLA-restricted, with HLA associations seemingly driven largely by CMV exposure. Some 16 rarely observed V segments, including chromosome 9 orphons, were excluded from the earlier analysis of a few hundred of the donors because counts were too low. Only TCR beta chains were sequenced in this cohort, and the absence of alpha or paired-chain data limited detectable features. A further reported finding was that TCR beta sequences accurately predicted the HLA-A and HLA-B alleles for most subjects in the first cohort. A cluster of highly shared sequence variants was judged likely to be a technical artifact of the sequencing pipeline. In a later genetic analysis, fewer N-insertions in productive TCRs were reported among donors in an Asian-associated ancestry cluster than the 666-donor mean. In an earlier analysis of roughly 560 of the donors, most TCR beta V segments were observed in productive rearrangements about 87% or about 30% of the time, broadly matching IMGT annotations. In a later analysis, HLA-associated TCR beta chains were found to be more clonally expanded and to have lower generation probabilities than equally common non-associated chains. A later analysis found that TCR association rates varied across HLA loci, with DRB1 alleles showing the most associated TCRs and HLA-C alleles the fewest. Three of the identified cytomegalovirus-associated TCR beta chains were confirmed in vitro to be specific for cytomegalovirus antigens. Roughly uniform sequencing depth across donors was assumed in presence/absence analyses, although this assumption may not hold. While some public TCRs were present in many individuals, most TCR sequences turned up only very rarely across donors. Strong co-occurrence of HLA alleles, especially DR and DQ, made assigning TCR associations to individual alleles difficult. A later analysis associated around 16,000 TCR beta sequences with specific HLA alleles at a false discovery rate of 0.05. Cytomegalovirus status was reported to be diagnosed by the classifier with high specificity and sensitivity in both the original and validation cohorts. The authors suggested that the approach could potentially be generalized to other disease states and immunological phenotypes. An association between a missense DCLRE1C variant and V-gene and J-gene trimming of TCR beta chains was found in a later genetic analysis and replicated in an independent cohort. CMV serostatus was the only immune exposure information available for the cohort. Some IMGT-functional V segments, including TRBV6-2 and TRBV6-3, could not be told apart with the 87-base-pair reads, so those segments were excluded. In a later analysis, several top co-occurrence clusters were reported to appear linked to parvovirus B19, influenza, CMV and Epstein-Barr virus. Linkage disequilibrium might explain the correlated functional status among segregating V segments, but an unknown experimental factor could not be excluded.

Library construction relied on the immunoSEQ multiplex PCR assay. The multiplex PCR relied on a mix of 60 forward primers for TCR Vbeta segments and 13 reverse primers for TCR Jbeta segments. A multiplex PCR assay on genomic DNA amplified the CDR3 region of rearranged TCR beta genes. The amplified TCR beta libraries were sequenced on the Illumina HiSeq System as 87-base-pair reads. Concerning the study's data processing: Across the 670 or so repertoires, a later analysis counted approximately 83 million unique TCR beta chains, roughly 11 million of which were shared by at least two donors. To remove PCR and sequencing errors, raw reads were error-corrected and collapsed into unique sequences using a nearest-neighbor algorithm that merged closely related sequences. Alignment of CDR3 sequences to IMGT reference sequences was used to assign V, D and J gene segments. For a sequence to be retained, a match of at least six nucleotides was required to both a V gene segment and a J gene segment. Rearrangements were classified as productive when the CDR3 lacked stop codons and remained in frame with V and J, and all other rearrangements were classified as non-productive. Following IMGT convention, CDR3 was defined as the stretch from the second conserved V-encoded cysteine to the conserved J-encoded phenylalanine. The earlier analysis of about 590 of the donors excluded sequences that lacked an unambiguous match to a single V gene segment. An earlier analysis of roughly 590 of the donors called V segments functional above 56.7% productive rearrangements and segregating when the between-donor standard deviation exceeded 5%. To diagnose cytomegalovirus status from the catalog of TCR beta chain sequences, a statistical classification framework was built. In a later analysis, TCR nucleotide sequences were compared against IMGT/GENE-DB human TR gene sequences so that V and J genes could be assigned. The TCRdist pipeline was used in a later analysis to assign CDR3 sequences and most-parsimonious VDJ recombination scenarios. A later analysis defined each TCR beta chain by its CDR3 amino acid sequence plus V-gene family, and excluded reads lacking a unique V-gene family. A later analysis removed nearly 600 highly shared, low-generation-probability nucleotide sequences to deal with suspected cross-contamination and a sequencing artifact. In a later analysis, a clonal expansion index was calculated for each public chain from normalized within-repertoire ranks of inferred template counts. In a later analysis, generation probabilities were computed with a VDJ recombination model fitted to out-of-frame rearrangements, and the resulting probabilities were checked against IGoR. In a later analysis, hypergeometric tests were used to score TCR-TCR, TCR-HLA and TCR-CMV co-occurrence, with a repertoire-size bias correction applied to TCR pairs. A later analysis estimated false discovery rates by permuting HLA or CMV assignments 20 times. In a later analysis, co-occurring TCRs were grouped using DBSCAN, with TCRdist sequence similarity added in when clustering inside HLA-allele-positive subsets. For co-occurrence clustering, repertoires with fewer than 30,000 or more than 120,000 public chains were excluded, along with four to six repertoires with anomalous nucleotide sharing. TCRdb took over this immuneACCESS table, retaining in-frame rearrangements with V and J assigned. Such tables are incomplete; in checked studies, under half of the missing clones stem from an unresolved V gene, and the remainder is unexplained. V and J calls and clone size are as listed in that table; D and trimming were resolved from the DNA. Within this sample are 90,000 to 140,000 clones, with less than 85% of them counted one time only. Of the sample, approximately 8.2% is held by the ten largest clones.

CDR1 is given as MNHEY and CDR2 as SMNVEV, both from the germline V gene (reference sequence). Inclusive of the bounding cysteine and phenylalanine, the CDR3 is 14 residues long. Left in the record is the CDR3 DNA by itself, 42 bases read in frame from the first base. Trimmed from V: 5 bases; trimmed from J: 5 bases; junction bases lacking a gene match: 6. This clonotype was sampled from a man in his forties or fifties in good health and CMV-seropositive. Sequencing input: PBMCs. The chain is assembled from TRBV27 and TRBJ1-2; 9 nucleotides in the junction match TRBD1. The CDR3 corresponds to CASSPAGTGYGYTF. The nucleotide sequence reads TGTGCCAGCAGTCCCGCCGGGACAGGGTATGGCTACACCTTC.